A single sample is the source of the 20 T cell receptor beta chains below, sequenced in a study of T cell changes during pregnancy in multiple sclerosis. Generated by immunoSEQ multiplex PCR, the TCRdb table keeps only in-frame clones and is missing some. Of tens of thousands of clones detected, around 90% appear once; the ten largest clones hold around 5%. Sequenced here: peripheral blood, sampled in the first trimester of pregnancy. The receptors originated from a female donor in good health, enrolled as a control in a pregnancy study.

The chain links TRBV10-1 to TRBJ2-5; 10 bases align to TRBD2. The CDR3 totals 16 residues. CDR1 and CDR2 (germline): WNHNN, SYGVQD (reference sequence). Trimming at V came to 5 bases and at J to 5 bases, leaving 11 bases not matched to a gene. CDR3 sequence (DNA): TGCGCCAGCAGTAGGCTAGCGGGGGCCCCCGGGGAGACCCAGTACTTC. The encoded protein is CASSRLAGAPGETQYF.

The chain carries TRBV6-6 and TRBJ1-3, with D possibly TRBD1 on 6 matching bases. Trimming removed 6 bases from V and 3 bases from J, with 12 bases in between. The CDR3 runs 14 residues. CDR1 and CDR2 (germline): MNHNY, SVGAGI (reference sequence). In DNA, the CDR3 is TGTGCCAGCAGCCAAGGGGGGGGTGGAAACACCATATATTTT. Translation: CASSQGGGGNTIYF.

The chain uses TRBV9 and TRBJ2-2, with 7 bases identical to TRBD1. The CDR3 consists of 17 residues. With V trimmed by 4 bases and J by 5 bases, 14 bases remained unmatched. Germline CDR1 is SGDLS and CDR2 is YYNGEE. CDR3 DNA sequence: TGTGCCAGCAGCCCAGGGGAAAACAGGGGACGAACCGGGGAGCTGTTTTTT. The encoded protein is CASSPGENRGRTGELFF.

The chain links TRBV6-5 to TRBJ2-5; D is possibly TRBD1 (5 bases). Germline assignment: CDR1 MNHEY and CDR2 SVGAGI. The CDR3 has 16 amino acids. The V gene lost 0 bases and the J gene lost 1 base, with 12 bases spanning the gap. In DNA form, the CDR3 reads TGTGCCAGCAGTTACTCCCAAGGACAACCCCAAGAGACCCAGTACTTC. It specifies CASSYSQGQPQETQYF.

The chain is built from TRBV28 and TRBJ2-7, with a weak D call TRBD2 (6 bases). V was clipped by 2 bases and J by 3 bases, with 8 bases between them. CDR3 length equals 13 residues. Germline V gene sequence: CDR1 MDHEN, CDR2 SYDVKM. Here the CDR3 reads CASSLEGLYEQYF. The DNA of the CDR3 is TGTGCCAGCAGTTTAGAGGGACTCTACGAGCAGTACTTC.

The CDR3 coding sequence is TGTGCCAGCAGCCTTAATCGCGAGGGGGCCGCGGTGAGTGGCTACACCTTC. Its translation is CASSLNREGAAVSGYTF. The chain links TRBV11-3 to TRBJ1-2; 7 bases align to TRBD1. Germline V gene lookup returns CDR1 SGHNT and CDR2 YENEEA. The CDR3 loop spans 17 amino acids. Losses at the gene ends were 5 bases for V and 7 bases for J; bases not matched to a gene: 19. Drawing the rest from reference TRBV11-3 and TRBJ1-2, the complete variable domain is EAGVVQSPRYKIIEKKQPVAFWCNPISGHNTLYWYLQNLGQGPELLIRYENEEAVDDSQLPKDRFSAERLKGVDSTLKIQPAELGDSAVYLCASSLNREGAAVSGYTFGSGTRLTVV.

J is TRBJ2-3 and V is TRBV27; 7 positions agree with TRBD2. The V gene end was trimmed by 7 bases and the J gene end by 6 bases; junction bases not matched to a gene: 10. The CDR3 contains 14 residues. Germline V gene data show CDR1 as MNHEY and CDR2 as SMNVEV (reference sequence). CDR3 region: CASNRAGLGDTQYF. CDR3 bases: TGTGCCAGCAACCGAGCGGGATTGGGGGATACGCAGTATTTT.

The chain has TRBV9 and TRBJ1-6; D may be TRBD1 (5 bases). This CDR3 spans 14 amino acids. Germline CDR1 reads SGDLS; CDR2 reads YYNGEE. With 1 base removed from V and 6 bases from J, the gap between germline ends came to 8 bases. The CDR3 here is CASSVPGINSPLHF. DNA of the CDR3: TGTGCCAGCAGCGTACCAGGGATTAATTCACCCCTCCACTTT.

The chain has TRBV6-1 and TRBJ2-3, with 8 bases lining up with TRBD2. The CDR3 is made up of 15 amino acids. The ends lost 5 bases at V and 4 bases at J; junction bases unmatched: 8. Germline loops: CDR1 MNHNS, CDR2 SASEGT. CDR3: CASSLFRGGADTQYF. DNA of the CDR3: TGTGCCAGCAGTCTGTTCCGGGGGGGGGCAGATACGCAGTATTTT.

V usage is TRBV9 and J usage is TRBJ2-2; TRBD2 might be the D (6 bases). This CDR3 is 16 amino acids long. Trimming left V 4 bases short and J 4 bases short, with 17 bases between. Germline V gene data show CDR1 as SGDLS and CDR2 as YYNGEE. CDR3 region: CASSSQGGSFTGELFF. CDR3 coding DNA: TGTGCCAGCAGCTCTCAGGGAGGATCTTTCACCGGGGAGCTGTTTTTT.

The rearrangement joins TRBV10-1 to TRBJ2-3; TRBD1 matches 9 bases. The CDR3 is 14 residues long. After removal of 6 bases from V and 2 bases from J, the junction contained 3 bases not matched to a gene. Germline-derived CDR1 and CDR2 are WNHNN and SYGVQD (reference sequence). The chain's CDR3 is CASRDRGPTDTQYF. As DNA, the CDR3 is TGCGCCAGCAGGGACAGGGGTCCCACAGATACGCAGTATTTT.

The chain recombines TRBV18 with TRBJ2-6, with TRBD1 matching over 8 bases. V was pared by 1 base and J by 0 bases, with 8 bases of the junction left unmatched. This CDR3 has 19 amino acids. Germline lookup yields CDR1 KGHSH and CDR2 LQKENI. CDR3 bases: TGTGCCAGCTCACCACAGGACAGGGCTTATAGCTCTGGGGCCAACGTCCTGACTTTC. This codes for CASSPQDRAYSSGANVLTF. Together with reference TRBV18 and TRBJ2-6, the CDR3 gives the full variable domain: NAGVMQNPRHLVRRRGQEARLRCSPMKGHSHVYWYRQLPEEGLKFMVYLQKENIIDESGMPKERFSAEFPKEGPSILRIQQVVRGDSAAYFCASSPQDRAYSSGANVLTFGAGSRLTVL.

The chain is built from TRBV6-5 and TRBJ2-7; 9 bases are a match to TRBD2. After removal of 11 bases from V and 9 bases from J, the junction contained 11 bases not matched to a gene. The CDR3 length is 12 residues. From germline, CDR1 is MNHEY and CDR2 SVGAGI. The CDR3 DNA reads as TGTGCCGCGGGAGGGACTCCTGCGGCGCAGTACTTC. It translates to CAAGGTPAAQYF.

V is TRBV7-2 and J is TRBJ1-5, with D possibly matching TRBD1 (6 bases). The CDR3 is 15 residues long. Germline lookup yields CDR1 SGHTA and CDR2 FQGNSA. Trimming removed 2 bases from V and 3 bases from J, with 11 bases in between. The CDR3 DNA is TGTGCCAGCAGCTTAACACAGGGTACCAATCAGCCCCAGCATTTT. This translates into CASSLTQGTNQPQHF.

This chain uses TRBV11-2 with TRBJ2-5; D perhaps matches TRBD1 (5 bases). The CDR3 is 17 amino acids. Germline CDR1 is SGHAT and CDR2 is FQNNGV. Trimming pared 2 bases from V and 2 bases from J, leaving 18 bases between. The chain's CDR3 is CASSLFPSGRAQETQYF. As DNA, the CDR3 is TGTGCCAGCAGCTTATTCCCATCGGGCAGGGCGCAAGAGACCCAGTACTTC.

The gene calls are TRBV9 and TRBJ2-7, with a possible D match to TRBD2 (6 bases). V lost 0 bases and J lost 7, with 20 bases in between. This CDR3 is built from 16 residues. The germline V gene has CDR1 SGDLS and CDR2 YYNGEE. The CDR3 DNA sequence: TGTGCCAGCAGCGTAGGCGGGACCCCCGGAAGTGGGGAGCAGTACTTC. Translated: CASSVGGTPGSGEQYF.

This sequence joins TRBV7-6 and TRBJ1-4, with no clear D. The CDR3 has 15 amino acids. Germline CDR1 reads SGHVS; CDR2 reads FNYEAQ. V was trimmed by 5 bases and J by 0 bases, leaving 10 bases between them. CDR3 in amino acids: CASSREQTTNEKLFF. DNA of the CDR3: TGTGCCAGCAGCCGGGAACAGACAACTAATGAAAAACTGTTTTTT.

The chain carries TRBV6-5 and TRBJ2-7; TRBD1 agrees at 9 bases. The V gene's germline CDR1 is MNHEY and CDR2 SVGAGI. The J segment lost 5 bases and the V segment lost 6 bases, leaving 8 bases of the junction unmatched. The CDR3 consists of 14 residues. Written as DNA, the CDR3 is TGTGCCAGCAGCCTAAGACAGGGGGGAGACGAGCAGTACTTC. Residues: CASSLRQGGDEQYF.

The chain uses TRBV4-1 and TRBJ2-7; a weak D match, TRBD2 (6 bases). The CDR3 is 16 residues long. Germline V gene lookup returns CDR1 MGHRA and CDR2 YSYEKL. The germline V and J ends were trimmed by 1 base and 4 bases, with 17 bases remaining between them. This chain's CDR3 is CASSQGNHGSGYEQYF. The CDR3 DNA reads TGCGCCAGCAGCCAAGGAAATCACGGGAGTGGATACGAGCAGTACTTC.

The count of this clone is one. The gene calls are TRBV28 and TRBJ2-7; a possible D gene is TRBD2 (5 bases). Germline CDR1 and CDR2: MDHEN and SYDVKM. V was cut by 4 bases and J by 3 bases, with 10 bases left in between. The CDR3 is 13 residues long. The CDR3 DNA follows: TGTGCCAGCAGTTCCGAAGGACTCTACGAGCAGTACTTC. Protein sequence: CASSSEGLYEQYF. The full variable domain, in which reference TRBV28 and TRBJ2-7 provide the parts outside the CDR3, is DVKVTQSSRYLVKRTGEKVFLECVQDMDHENMFWYRQDPGLGLRLIYFSYDVKMKEKGDIPEGYSVSREKKERFSLILESASTNQTSMYLCASSSEGLYEQYFGPGTRLTVT.